This passage covers 5 T cell receptor beta chains from one sample sequenced in a study of blood T cell repertoires in COVID-19. Assay used: immunoSEQ multiplex PCR; TCRdb lists only in-frame clones, some missing. The table lists some 120,000 clones, more than 70% of them singletons. Sequenced: peripheral blood. The origin of the receptors is a woman in her 30s who had recovered from COVID-19.

The chain has TRBV5-1 and TRBJ1-2; D not certain. Trimming took off 1 base at V and 10 bases at J, with 5 bases between the two ends. Germline CDR1 reads SGHRS; CDR2 reads YFSETQ. The CDR3 is made up of 10 amino acids. The CDR3 region has the DNA TGCGCCAGCAGCTTGTTTTACTACACCTTC. Its translation is CASSLFYYTF.

The chain carries TRBV11-2 and TRBJ2-5; 8 bases map to TRBD1. Looked up from germline, CDR1 is SGHAT and CDR2 is FQNNGV. The CDR3 has 14 amino acids. V shed 5 bases and J 6 bases; nucleotides not matched to a gene: 8. The DNA of the CDR3 is TGTGCCAGCAGCACTACAGGGGGACTGCAGACCCAGTACTTC. The encoded protein is CASSTTGGLQTQYF.

The rearrangement joins TRBV4-1 to TRBJ2-5; 8 bases agree with TRBD2. After removal of 6 bases from V and 5 bases from J, the junction contained 14 bases not matched to a gene. Germline values: CDR1 MGHRA, CDR2 YSYEKL. The CDR3 contains 16 residues. The CDR3 DNA sequence: TGCGCCAGCAGGGGTAGCGGGACGGTTGATTTTGAGACCCAGTACTTC. As protein: CASRGSGTVDFETQYF.

The chain carries TRBV7-9 and TRBJ2-4; D might be TRBD2 (7 bases). V was cut by 5 bases and J by 3 bases, with 14 bases left in between. The length of the CDR3 is 15 residues. Germline V lookup: CDR1 SEHNR, CDR2 FQNEAQ (reference sequence). CDR3 sequence: CASSPAGAFKNIQYF. CDR3 sequence (DNA): TGTGCCAGCAGCCCCGCGGGGGCTTTCAAAAACATTCAGTACTTC.

The genes are TRBV27 and TRBJ1-2; the match to TRBD1 covers 11 bases. This CDR3 spans 16 amino acids. After removal of 4 bases from V and 4 bases from J, the junction contained 8 bases not matched to a gene. CDR1 MNHEY and CDR2 SMNVEV come from the germline V gene (reference sequence). The CDR3 DNA reads as TGTGCCAGCAGTTCGGGACAGGGGGAATATAGCTATGGCTACACCTTC. Translated: CASSSGQGEYSYGYTF.